The next 18 T cell receptor beta chains were all read from a single sample in a study of CD8+ T cells in alopecia areata (dated by TCRdb to about 2018). Reading the label with the study, this specimen's time point is: baseline before oral tofacitinib. Lesional scalp punch biopsies and peripheral blood were collected from alopecia areata patients. The library came from the immunoSEQ multiplex PCR assay. RNA was extracted from all samples and reverse transcribed into cDNA as template for TCR sequencing. The table comes from immuneACCESS by way of TCRdb, which keeps in-frame sequences with V and J called. Part of the clones is missing from these tables; in studies checked, under half for an unresolved V gene and the rest for unknown reasons. The sample table lists approximately 7,500 clones, around 69% of them with a count of one. The ten most abundant clones make up around an eighth of the sample.

Material: skin, obtained at week 0. The receptor set was obtained from a human donor with alopecia areata.

The CDR3 here is CASRRFRGGTYNEQFF. The CDR3 DNA reads as TGTGCCAGCAGAAGATTTCGTGGGGGAACCTACAATGAGCAGTTCTTC. V usage is TRBV11-2 and J usage is TRBJ2-1; D may match TRBD1 or TRBD2 (5 bases each). Germline CDR1 SGHAT, CDR2 FQNNGV. The CDR3 spans 16 residues. V lost 6 bases and J 2 bases, leaving 17 bases between the germline ends.

This clone occurred a few times. V and J are TRBV18 and TRBJ2-5, with TRBD1 matching 9 bases. Losses at the gene ends were 3 bases for V and 5 bases for J; bases not matched to a gene: 4. CDR3 length equals 14 residues. Germline V lookup: CDR1 KGHSH, CDR2 LQKENI. DNA of the CDR3: TGTGCCAGCTCACCCTCCGGACAGGGGGAGACCCAGTACTTC. Protein product: CASSPSGQGETQYF.

This chain links TRBV2 with TRBJ2-2, with D uncertain. CDR1 and CDR2 (germline): SNHLY, FYNNEI. CDR3 size: 14 residues. Trimming took 0 bases from V and 8 from J, leaving 10 bases between them. This CDR3 reads CASSEALLRGELFF. CDR3 in DNA: TGTGCCAGCAGTGAAGCCTTATTAAGGGGGGAGCTGTTTTTT.

This rearrangement joins TRBV5-5 to TRBJ1-4, with TRBD1 matching 7 bases. CDR3 size: 15 residues. Germline assignment: CDR1 SGHKS and CDR2 YYEKEE (reference sequence). V was clipped by 1 base and J by 5 bases; unmatched bases: 5. Here the CDR3 reads CASSLPGGQNEKLFF. The CDR3 DNA reads as TGTGCCAGCAGCTTGCCCGGGGGACAGAATGAAAAACTGTTTTTT.

V is TRBV4-1 and J is TRBJ2-5, with 8 positions matching TRBD2. After removal of 0 bases from V and 4 bases from J, the junction contained 10 bases not matched to a gene. Germline CDR1 is MGHRA and CDR2 is YSYEKL. The CDR3 contains 17 residues. CDR3 sequence: CASSQDPHAGGRETQYF. The CDR3 nucleotides are TGCGCCAGCAGCCAAGACCCCCACGCGGGGGGCCGAGAGACCCAGTACTTC.

The chain couples TRBV7-2 to TRBJ1-1; possibly TRBD1 for D (6 bases). Germline-derived CDR1 and CDR2 are SGHTA and FQGNSA. V was pared by 2 bases and J by 6 bases, with 10 bases between. The CDR3 extends over 13 amino acids. The CDR3 protein is CASSLSQGPEAFF. DNA for the CDR3: TGTGCCAGCAGCTTAAGTCAGGGGCCTGAAGCTTTCTTT.

The genes are TRBV2 and TRBJ2-5; TRBD2 might be the D (6 bases). The CDR3 spans 13 residues. Germline lookup yields CDR1 SNHLY and CDR2 FYNNEI. V was pared by 4 bases and J by 2 bases, with 8 bases between. CDR3 nucleotides: TGTGCCAGCAGTGGGGAGGTTCAAGAGACCCAGTACTTC. Translated, it gives CASSGEVQETQYF. The complete variable domain, with remaining parts taken from reference TRBV2 and TRBJ2-5, reads EPEVTQTPSHQVTQMGQEVILRCVPISNHLYFYWYRQILGQKVEFLVSFYNNEISEKSEIFDDQFSVERPDGSNFTLKIRSTKLEDSAMYFCASSGEVQETQYFGPGTRLLVL.

The chain carries TRBV7-2 and TRBJ2-3; a possible D gene is TRBD2 (6 bases). Per the germline V gene, CDR1 is SGHTA and CDR2 is FQGNSA. Trimming removed 4 bases from V and 2 bases from J, with 16 bases in between. This CDR3 spans 16 amino acids. CDR3 sequence (DNA): TGTGCCAGCAGCTCTCGGAGGGCAGACCTCACAGATACGCAGTATTTT. Protein sequence: CASSSRRADLTDTQYF. Filled out from reference TRBV7-2 and TRBJ2-3, the complete variable domain reads GAGVSQSPSNKVTEKGKDVELRCDPISGHTALYWYRQSLGQGLEFLIYFQGNSAPDKSGLPSDRFSAERTGGSVSTLTIQRTQQEDSAVYLCASSSRRADLTDTQYFGPGTRLTVL.

This clone was counted once. The J gene is TRBJ1-1, the V gene TRBV6-5, with D unresolved. The V gene's germline CDR1 is MNHEY and CDR2 SVGAGI. The CDR3 runs 13 residues. Trimming took off 7 bases at V and 1 base at J, with 10 bases between the two ends. The CDR3, as DNA: TGTGCCAGCAACGGTGCCGGGAACACTGAAGCTTTCTTT. Translating gives CASNGAGNTEAFF.

This rearrangement joins TRBV30 to TRBJ1-1; 8 bases agree with TRBD1. Germline CDR1 GTSNPN, CDR2 SVGIG (reference sequence). The CDR3 runs to 15 residues. The V segment lost 3 bases and the J segment 4 bases; nucleotides outside the gene matches: 10. Written as DNA, the CDR3 is TGTGCCTGGAGATCGGTAGGACAGGGTCGCACTGAAGCTTTCTTT. Its translation: CAWRSVGQGRTEAFF.

This chain connects TRBV30 to TRBJ2-3; tentative D call: TRBD2 (7 bases). This CDR3 contains 14 residues. V was pared by 2 bases and J by 4 bases, with 13 bases between. Germline V gene lookup returns CDR1 GTSNPN and CDR2 SVGIG (reference sequence). The CDR3 here is CAWSRGGGADTQYF. CDR3 nucleotides: TGTGCCTGGAGTAGAGGGGGAGGGGCAGATACGCAGTATTTT.

This rearrangement joins TRBV6-1 to TRBJ2-1, with 8 positions matching TRBD1. The CDR3 has 19 residues. CDR1 is MNHNS, CDR2 SASEGT, per germline. Trimming removed 4 bases from V and 8 bases from J; junction bases left unmatched: 22. CDR3 coding DNA: TGTGCCAGCAGTGTAATAAACATTGGGACAGGTATTCGTTGGGATGAGCAGTTCTTC. Its translation: CASSVINIGTGIRWDEQFF.

By sample fraction, this clone is large (0.1 to 1%). The genes are TRBV4-3 and TRBJ2-2, with D tentatively TRBD2 (7 bases). CDR1 is LGHNA and CDR2 is YSLEER in the germline V gene. The CDR3 consists of 21 residues. Trimming took off 0 bases at V and 6 bases at J, with 29 bases between the two ends. This chain's CDR3 is CASSQDGIYTRGAILAGELFF. In DNA, the CDR3 is TGCGCCAGCAGCCAAGATGGCATTTATACCCGGGGGGCCATTCTCGCCGGGGAGCTGTTTTTT.

This clone was detected once. The V call is TRBV10-3, the J call TRBJ1-1, with D uncertain. Germline values: CDR1 ENHRY, CDR2 SYGVKD. Trimming left V 6 bases short and J 1 base short, with 12 bases between. This CDR3 is built from 14 residues. The chain's CDR3 is CAISLALGNTEAFF. The CDR3 nucleotides read TGTGCCATCAGCCTGGCTTTAGGGAACACTGAAGCTTTCTTT.

The gene calls are TRBV29-1 and TRBJ2-7, with 7 bases aligning to TRBD1. Looked up from germline, CDR1 is SQVTM and CDR2 is ANQGSEA. The CDR3 sequence is 12 residues long. Trimming cost V 7 bases and J 1 base; bases outside gene matches: 4. CDR3 DNA: TGCAGCGCCCTGACAGGGTCCTACGAGCAGTACTTC. Its protein product is CSALTGSYEQYF.

The CDR3: CASRGGGIRETQYF. The CDR3 DNA follows: TGCGCCAGCAGAGGCGGGGGGATTAGGGAGACCCAGTACTTC. V gene TRBV10-2 combines with J gene TRBJ2-5; 8 nucleotides line up with TRBD2. The length of the CDR3 is 14 residues. Germline CDR1 is WSHSY and CDR2 is SAAADI. V gave up 6 bases and J gave up 5 bases; unmatched junction bases: 8.

The rearrangement links TRBV29-1 to TRBJ1-1; no clear D gene. The CDR3 consists of 9 residues. Germline V gene sequence: CDR1 SQVTM, CDR2 ANQGSEA. Trimming shortened V by 4 bases and J by 10 bases, and 7 bases separated the two germline ends. CDR3 in DNA: TGCAGCGTTGGACTCGGAGCTTTCTTT. Protein product: CSVGLGAFF. The variable domain in full, with the rest retrieved from reference TRBV29-1 and TRBJ1-1, is SAVISQKPSRDICQRGTSLTIQCQVDSQVTMMFWYRQQPGQSLTLIATANQGSEATYESGFVIDKFPISRPNLTFSTLTVSNMSPEDSSIYLCSVGLGAFFGQGTRLTVV.

Points on this clone: Since a far larger clone is one base different, this is likely a read error. This chain joins TRBV23-1 and TRBJ1-3, with D perhaps TRBD1 (6 bases). TRBV23-1 is marked as an open reading frame, function uncertain. V was shortened by 7 bases and J by 4 bases, with 14 bases between the two germline ends. CDR3 length: 14 residues. The CDR3 sequence is CASNNRDSGNTIYF. DNA of the CDR3: TGCGCCAGCAACAACAGGGATAGCGGAAACACCATATATTTT.